This T cell receptor (beta chain) was profiled in a study of T cells in tuberculosis. Study-wide context: This South African cohort compared adolescents with or without latent tuberculosis against adults with active tuberculosis.

Each donor contributed 90,000 to 100,000 T cells on average, unsorted. Method: immunoSEQ multiplex PCR; TCRdb's copy keeps in-frame clones and lacks some. The profile covers some 23,000 clones, with 90% to 95% appearing a single time and 15% to 20% taken by the ten largest. The CDR3 consists of 11 residues. V lost 8 bases, J lost 13 bases, and 7 bases stayed unmatched. Per the germline V gene, CDR1 is LNHNV and CDR2 is YYDKDF (reference sequence). The sequence came from a donor aged 10-29 years with latent tuberculosis or without tuberculosis infection. Some clones in this sample may be carry-over from other donors' samples. What was sequenced was PBMCs. The V call is TRBV15, the J call TRBJ2-1; 8 bases map to TRBD2. CDR3: CATAGGIRQFF. The CDR3 DNA follows: TGTGCCACCGCGGGAGGTATCCGTCAGTTCTTC.